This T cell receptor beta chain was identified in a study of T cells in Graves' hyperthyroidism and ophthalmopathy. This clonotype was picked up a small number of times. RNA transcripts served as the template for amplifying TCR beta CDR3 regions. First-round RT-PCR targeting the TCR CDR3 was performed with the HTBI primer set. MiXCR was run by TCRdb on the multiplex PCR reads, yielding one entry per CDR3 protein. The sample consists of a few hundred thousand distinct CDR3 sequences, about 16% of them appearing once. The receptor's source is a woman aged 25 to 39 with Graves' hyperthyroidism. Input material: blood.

CDR3 sequence: CASSLRLGGTGELFF. The CDR3 coding sequence is TGCGCCAGCAGCCTACGTCTTGGGGGCACCGGGGAGCTGTTTTTT. The rearrangement joins TRBV4-1 to TRBJ2-2, with D perhaps matching TRBD1 or TRBD2 (5 bases each). Between the trimmed V and J ends, which lost 4 bases and 4 bases, there was a span of 13 bases. Germline V gene data show CDR1 as MGHRA and CDR2 as YSYEKL. CDR3 length equals 15 residues.